One and the same sample provided the 10 T cell receptor beta chains below, sequenced in a study of blood T cell repertoires in COVID-19. Only in-frame clones appear in the TCRdb table, and some are missing; sequencing was by immunoSEQ multiplex PCR. The sample has 150,000 to 200,000 clones, around 92% seen once. Sample: peripheral blood. The source is a man aged 25 to 40 with COVID-19, enrolled during active disease.

The chain recombines TRBV28 with TRBJ1-1; D is possibly TRBD1 (5 bases). The CDR3 consists of 13 residues. V shed 11 bases and J shed 2 bases, with 15 bases lying between them. In germline, CDR1 is MDHEN, CDR2 SYDVKM. The CDR3 DNA reads TGTGCCTGCGACAGCGTGTTCAACACTGAAGCTTTCTTT. Translation gives CACDSVFNTEAFF. The variable domain in full, with the rest retrieved from reference TRBV28 and TRBJ1-1, is DVKVTQSSRYLVKRTGEKVFLECVQDMDHENMFWYRQDPGLGLRLIYFSYDVKMKEKGDIPEGYSVSREKKERFSLILESASTNQTSMYLCACDSVFNTEAFFGQGTRLTVV.

The chain combines TRBV29-1 with TRBJ2-1; TRBD1 matches 7 bases. The CDR3 runs 16 residues. Per germline, CDR1 SQVTM and CDR2 ANQGSEA. V dropped 8 bases and J dropped 2; count of bases not matched to a gene: 15. The CDR3 DNA is TGCAGCATGTTGGCAACAGGGGTTCCTACCTACAATGAGCAGTTCTTC. Its protein is CSMLATGVPTYNEQFF.

The DNA for the CDR3 is TGTGCCAGCAGCGCCAACACAGTTGTTGAGACCCAGTACTTC. Amino acid sequence: CASSANTVVETQYF. The chain combines TRBV9 with TRBJ2-5, with D unresolved. This CDR3 is built from 14 residues. The V gene lost 3 bases and the J gene lost 5 bases, with 14 bases spanning the gap. CDR1 is SGDLS, CDR2 YYNGEE, per germline.

CDR3 sequence: CASRGLLNTEAFF. CDR3 DNA: TGTGCCAGCAGAGGACTGCTGAACACTGAAGCTTTCTTT. This chain links TRBV28 with TRBJ1-1, with D uncertain. The V gene's germline CDR1 is MDHEN and CDR2 SYDVKM. This CDR3 is built from 13 residues. The V gene lost 6 bases and the J gene lost 0 bases, with 8 bases spanning the gap.

This clone was detected only once. The rearrangement links TRBV27 to TRBJ2-7, with 10 positions matching TRBD2. J was trimmed by 0 bases and V by 3 bases; bases with no gene match: 2. Germline V lookup: CDR1 MNHEY, CDR2 SMNVEV (reference sequence). This CDR3 spans 15 amino acids. The CDR3 spells CASSFASGSSYEQYF. As DNA, the CDR3 is TGTGCCAGCAGTTTCGCTAGCGGGAGCTCCTACGAGCAGTACTTC.

The chain is built from TRBV3-1 (or the pseudogene TRBV3-2) and TRBJ2-3, with TRBD2 matching over 7 bases. Trimming cost V 6 bases and J 4 bases; bases outside gene matches: 10. CDR1 is LGHDT, CDR2 YNNKEL, per germline (reference sequence). The CDR3 has 15 residues. The DNA for the CDR3 is TGTGCCAGCAGACAGGCTCAGGGAGGGGCAGATACGCAGTATTTT. As protein: CASRQAQGGADTQYF.

This chain uses TRBV28 with TRBJ2-7; 10 bases are shared with TRBD2. Trimming removed 9 bases from V and 6 bases from J; junction bases left unmatched: 8. The CDR3 contains 13 residues. Looked up from germline, CDR1 is MDHEN and CDR2 is SYDVKM. The CDR3 sequence: CASSPSGSFEQYF. Written as DNA, the CDR3 is TGTGCCAGTTCCCCTAGCGGGAGTTTCGAGCAGTACTTC.

This clone is a singleton in its sample. The V and J genes are TRBV25-1 and TRBJ2-7; 7 nucleotides agree with TRBD1. After removal of 5 bases from V and 4 bases from J, the junction contained 8 bases not matched to a gene. Germline V gene data show CDR1 as MGHDK and CDR2 as SYGVNS. There are 14 residues in the CDR3. The CDR3 bases are TGTGCCAGCAGTAGGGACAGCCAGGCTTACGAGCAGTACTTC. This sequence encodes CASSRDSQAYEQYF.

This chain links TRBV7-9 with TRBJ1-4; 7 bases are a match to TRBD1. Germline assignment: CDR1 SEHNR and CDR2 FQNEAQ (reference sequence). The CDR3 totals 13 residues. J gave up 11 bases and V 2 bases, and 5 bases lay outside the gene matches. CDR3 in DNA: TGTGCCAGCAGCTTACAGGGGGTGGAGAAACTGTTTTTT. Residues: CASSLQGVEKLFF.

The chain recombines TRBV29-1 with TRBJ1-2; tentative D call: TRBD1 (5 bases). Looked up from germline, CDR1 is SQVTM and CDR2 is ANQGSEA. Deletions cut 3 bases from V and 8 bases from J, with 16 bases between. CDR3 length: 13 residues. The CDR3 spells CSVEIPGIRGYTF. In DNA form, the CDR3 reads TGCAGCGTTGAGATCCCAGGGATTAGAGGCTACACCTTC.